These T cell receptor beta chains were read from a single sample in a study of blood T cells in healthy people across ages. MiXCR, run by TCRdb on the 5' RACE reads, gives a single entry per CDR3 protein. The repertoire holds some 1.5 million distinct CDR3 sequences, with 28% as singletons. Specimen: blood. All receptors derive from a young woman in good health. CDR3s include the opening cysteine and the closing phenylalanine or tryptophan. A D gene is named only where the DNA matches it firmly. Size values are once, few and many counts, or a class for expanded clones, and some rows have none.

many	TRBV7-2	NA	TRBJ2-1	TGTGCCAGCAGCCCCGACTCAGGGGCAGATGAGCAGTTCTTC	CASSPDSGADEQFF
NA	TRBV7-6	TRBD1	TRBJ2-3	TGTACCAGCAGCTTAGGGACAGGCATTGGCACAGATACGCAGTATTTT	CTSSLGTGIGTDTQYF
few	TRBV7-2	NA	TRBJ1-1	TGTGCCAGCAGCTTACTGGGGCTCACTGAAGCTTTCTTT	CASSLLGLTEAFF
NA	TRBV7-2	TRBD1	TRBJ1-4	TGTGCCAGCAGCTTAGCCCCGGGACAGGGCAATGAAAAACTGTTTTTT	CASSLAPGQGNEKLFF
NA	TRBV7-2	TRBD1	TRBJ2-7	TGCGCCAGCAGGCGTGACAGGGGGCTCTTCAATGAGCAGTACTTC	CASRRDRGLFNEQYF
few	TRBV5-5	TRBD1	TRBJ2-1	TGTGCCAGCAGCTTGGGGGTGGGACAGGGGTTTGAGCAGTTCTTC	CASSLGVGQGFEQFF
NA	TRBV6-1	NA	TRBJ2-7	TGTGCCAGCACTGTAGAGGGGAGCTCCTACGAGCAGTACTTC	CASTVEGSSYEQYF
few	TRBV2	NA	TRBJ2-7	NA	CASSEARVGPGWYEQYF
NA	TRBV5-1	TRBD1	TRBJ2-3	TGCGCCAGCAGCTTCGCCGGGACAGGGACGGATACGCAGTATTTT	CASSFAGTGTDTQYF
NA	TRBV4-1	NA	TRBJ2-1	TGCGCCAGCAGCCAAACCTACAGGTACACCCTCGTGTTCTTC	CASSQTYRYTLVFF
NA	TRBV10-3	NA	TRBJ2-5	TGTGCCATCAGTGAGTCTCTAGTAGATTGGTACTTC	CAISESLVDWYF
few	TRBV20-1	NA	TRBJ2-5	TGCAGTGCTAGTCAGGATGTAAAGACCCAGTACTTC	CSASQDVKTQYF
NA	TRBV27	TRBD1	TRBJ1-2	TGTGCCAGCACCGACGGACAGGGTCGTGGCTACACCTTC	CASTDGQGRGYTF
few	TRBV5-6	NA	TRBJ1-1	TGTGCCAGCAGCTTAGCCGGGACACTGAACACTGAAGCTTTCTTT	CASSLAGTLNTEAFF
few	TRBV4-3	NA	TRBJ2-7	TGCGCCAGCGGCCAAGATCAGGACCTTGCCTACGAGCAGTACTTC	CASGQDQDLAYEQYF
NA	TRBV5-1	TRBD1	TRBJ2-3	TGCGCCAGCAGAGGGGGCGCAGGGGGCAGGGATACGCAGTATTTT	CASRGGAGGRDTQYF
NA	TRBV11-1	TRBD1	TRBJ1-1	TGTGCCAGCAGCGTACAGGGGAGGGCGACTGAAGCTTTCTTT	CASSVQGRATEAFF
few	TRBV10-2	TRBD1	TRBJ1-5	TGCGCCAGCAGTGAGGGGACAGGGACGCAGCCCCAGCATTTT	CASSEGTGTQPQHF
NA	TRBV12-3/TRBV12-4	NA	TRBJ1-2	TGTGCCAGCAACAGGGACACTAACTATGGCTACACCTTC	CASNRDTNYGYTF
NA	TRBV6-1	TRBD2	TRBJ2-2	TGTGCCAGCAGAAGACTAGCGGGGGGGCGGAACACCGGGGAGCTGTTTTTT	CASRRLAGGRNTGELFF
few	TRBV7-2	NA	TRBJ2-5	TGTGCCAGCAGCCCCCGTAGCATGACTTCTCTGGAGACCCAGTACTTC	CASSPRSMTSLETQYF
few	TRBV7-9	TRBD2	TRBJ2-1	TGTGCCAGCAGTCCCCTTGGACTAGCGGAAGACAATGAGCAGTTCTTC	CASSPLGLAEDNEQFF
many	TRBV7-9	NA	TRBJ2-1	TGTGCCAGCAGCTTAGGTTTTACGGGAGCCTACAATGAGCAGTTCTTC	CASSLGFTGAYNEQFF
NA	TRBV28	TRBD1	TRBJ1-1	TGTGCCAGCGCTCCGGGACAGGGGGCGGAAGAAGCTTTCTTT	CASAPGQGAEEAFF
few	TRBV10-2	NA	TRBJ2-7	TGCGCCAGCACCAAGGACGGCGAGCAGTACTTC	CASTKDGEQYF